The 23 T cell receptor beta chains below were found in one sample sequenced in a study of vaccination effects on CD4 cells after COVID-19. Before sequencing took place, the ViraFEST assay used viral peptide pools to expand antigen-specific CD4+ T cells. Upon completion of 10 days in culture, CD4+ T cells were isolated. Sequenced by immunoSEQ multiplex PCR; TCRdb stores in-frame clones only, minus some. The sample holds roughly 61,000 clones, roughly 79% seen once. What these receptors recognize is not known. Sequenced here: CD4+ T cells from PBMCs cultured with HCoV-229E spike peptides, sampled before COVID-19 vaccination. The receptor set was obtained from a human donor who received a COVID-19 vaccine.

V is TRBV6-2 or TRBV6-3 and J is TRBJ1-5; D unclear. CDR1 and CDR2 from the germline V gene are MNHEY and SVGEGT. V lost 4 bases to trimming and J lost 0 bases, with 16 bases between them. The CDR3 is 17 amino acids. The CDR3 bases are TGTGCCAGCAGTTCTAATAAAACACCCTATAGCAATCAGCCCCAGCATTTT. Amino acid sequence: CASSSNKTPYSNQPQHF.

The chain links TRBV5-1 to TRBJ2-5, with D perhaps matching TRBD2 (6 bases). Between the trimmed V and J ends, which lost 4 bases and 2 bases, there was a span of 15 bases. CDR1 and CDR2 from the germline V gene are SGHRS and YFSETQ. The CDR3 runs 15 residues. As DNA, the CDR3 is TGCGCCAGCAGCCTGGACGGGGGAATTCAAGAGACCCAGTACTTC. Its translation is CASSLDGGIQETQYF.

Here the CDR3 reads CASSLVVGPNNEQFF. The CDR3 bases are TGCGCCAGCAGCTTGGTTGTAGGTCCCAACAATGAGCAGTTCTTC. The chain employs TRBV5-1 and TRBJ2-1; D is uncertain. Deletions cut 0 bases from V and 5 bases from J, with 12 bases between. Germline CDR1 reads SGHRS; CDR2 reads YFSETQ. This CDR3 spans 15 amino acids.

V usage is TRBV6-5 and J usage is TRBJ1-2, with D tentatively TRBD1 (5 bases). V lost 7 bases and J lost 5, with 17 bases in between. This CDR3 is built from 14 residues. Germline V CDR1 and CDR2: MNHEY, SVGAGI. CDR3 sequence reads: CASMAGTWGYGYTF. CDR3 sequence (DNA): TGTGCCAGCATGGCCGGGACCTGGGGATATGGCTACACCTTC.

V and J are TRBV6-5 and TRBJ1-2; D gene ambiguous. From germline, CDR1 is MNHEY and CDR2 SVGAGI. Deletions cut 0 bases from V and 8 bases from J, with 10 bases between. The CDR3 is 13 amino acids. The CDR3 here is CASSYSTVWGYTF. CDR3 nucleotide sequence: TGTGCCAGCAGTTACTCAACGGTCTGGGGCTACACCTTC.

The chain uses TRBV27 and TRBJ2-6, with D hard to call. CDR1 MNHEY and CDR2 SMNVEV come from the germline V gene (reference sequence). The CDR3 loop spans 15 amino acids. V dropped 5 bases and J dropped 3 bases, with 11 bases sitting between them. CDR3 in amino acids: CASSGRSYGANVLTF. CDR3 in DNA: TGTGCCAGCAGTGGAAGGAGCTATGGGGCCAACGTCCTGACTTTC. The variable domain in full, with the rest retrieved from reference TRBV27 and TRBJ2-6, is EAQVTQNPRYLITVTGKKLTVTCSQNMNHEYMSWYRQDPGLGLRQIYYSMNVEVTDKGDVPEGYKVSRKEKRNFPLILESPSPNQTSLYFCASSGRSYGANVLTFGAGSRLTVL.

V is TRBV28 and J is TRBJ2-5; D is tentatively TRBD1 or TRBD2 (5 bases each). V was clipped by 10 bases and J by 1 base, with 16 bases between them. This CDR3 has 14 amino acids. Per germline, CDR1 MDHEN and CDR2 SYDVKM. CDR3 protein: CATSWGTLQETQYF. The CDR3 nucleotides are TGTGCCACATCGTGGGGGACCCTCCAAGAGACCCAGTACTTC.

The chain uses TRBV5-1 and TRBJ2-7; no firm D call. Germline CDR1 reads SGHRS; CDR2 reads YFSETQ. This CDR3 has 13 residues. Trimming took 4 bases from V and 4 from J, leaving 12 bases between them. CDR3 residues: CASSGMPDYEQYV. The CDR3 DNA is TGCGCCAGCAGCGGTATGCCAGATTACGAGCAGTACGTC.

The chain carries TRBV4-1 and TRBJ2-5; D is undetermined. CDR3 size: 13 residues. The germline V and J ends were trimmed by 4 bases and 5 bases, with 11 bases remaining between them. Germline lookup yields CDR1 MGHRA and CDR2 YSYEKL. The CDR3 nucleotides are TGCGCCAGCAGCCTTTCGGTTGGGGAGACCCAGTACTTC. Amino acids: CASSLSVGETQYF.

The rearrangement links TRBV18 to TRBJ2-1, with TRBD1 as a possible D gene (5 bases). V was cut by 4 bases and J by 6 bases, with 16 bases left in between. This CDR3 is 15 amino acids long. CDR1 and CDR2 from the germline V gene are KGHSH and LQKENI. CDR3 nucleotide sequence: TGTGCCAGCTCACAGGGTAGGGGTCCGGGCAATGAGCAGTTCTTC. Encoded protein: CASSQGRGPGNEQFF.

This chain uses TRBV5-1 with TRBJ1-4; 7 bases are a match to TRBD1. CDR1 is SGHRS and CDR2 is YFSETQ in the germline V gene. The V gene end was trimmed by 4 bases and the J gene end by 7 bases; junction bases not matched to a gene: 10. The CDR3 covers 15 residues. CDR3 nucleotides: TGCGCCAGCAGCCCCGCCACAGGGGACGGTGAAAAACTGTTTTTT. Encoded protein: CASSPATGDGEKLFF.

This clone has a handful of counts. The V and J genes are TRBV5-4 and TRBJ2-3; 12 nucleotides align to TRBD2. The CDR3 runs 17 residues. J was trimmed by 3 bases and V by 4 bases; bases with no gene match: 9. Germline V gene lookup returns CDR1 SGHNT and CDR2 YYREEE (reference sequence). The CDR3 reads CASSAPTSGGGTDTQYF. CDR3 in DNA: TGTGCCAGCAGCGCCCCGACTAGCGGGGGCGGGACAGATACGCAGTATTTT.

The V and J genes are TRBV7-3 and TRBJ1-5; D is uncertain. Germline V gives CDR1 SGHTA, CDR2 FQGTGA. Deletions cut 4 bases from V and 4 bases from J, with 8 bases between. This CDR3 spans 13 amino acids. Written as DNA, the CDR3 is TGTGCCAGCAGCTACAGTGAGAATCAGCCCCAGCATTTT. Amino acid sequence: CASSYSENQPQHF.

The chain carries TRBV7-2 and TRBJ1-6; 7 bases match TRBD1. The CDR3 is 16 residues long. Looked up from germline, CDR1 is SGHTA and CDR2 is FQGNSA. The trim removed 4 bases at V and 9 bases at J, leaving 12 bases unmatched. This chain's CDR3 is CASSSYTGEGISPLHF. The CDR3 region has the DNA TGTGCCAGCAGCTCCTATACAGGGGAAGGTATTTCACCCCTCCACTTT.

This chain uses TRBV5-1 with TRBJ2-3; 8 bases align to TRBD2. There are 14 residues in the CDR3. CDR1 SGHRS and CDR2 YFSETQ come from the germline V gene. Losses at the gene ends were 2 bases for V and 1 base for J; bases not matched to a gene: 0. The CDR3 bases are TGCGCCAGCAGCTTTAGCGGGGGCACAGATACGCAGTATTTT. The encoded protein is CASSFSGGTDTQYF.

The chain is built from TRBV24-1 and TRBJ2-2; tentatively, D is TRBD1 or TRBD2 (5 bases each). This CDR3 region has 15 residues. V lost 9 bases and J lost 2, with 15 bases in between. Per the germline V gene, CDR1 is KGHDR and CDR2 is SFDVKD. For the CDR3, the DNA is TGTGCCACCGCTGCCCCCGGGGCAAACACCGGGGAGCTGTTTTTT. This encodes CATAAPGANTGELFF.

The gene calls are TRBV7-6 and TRBJ2-2; D remains unclear. Germline CDR1 SGHVS, CDR2 FNYEAQ. V lost 1 base, J lost 1 base, and 16 bases lay in between. The CDR3 is 18 amino acids. The CDR3 loop is CASSLESVDPRNTGELFF. The CDR3 nucleotides are TGTGCCAGCAGCTTAGAATCGGTGGACCCAAGGAACACCGGGGAGCTGTTTTTT.

The chain links TRBV6-4 to TRBJ2-4; TRBD2 agrees at 7 bases. CDR3 length equals 14 residues. Per the germline V gene, CDR1 is MRHNA and CDR2 is SNTAGT. After removal of 0 bases from V and 8 bases from J, the junction contained 4 bases not matched to a gene. CDR3 coding DNA: TGTGCCAGCAGTGACTCCGGGGCGGGAGACATTCAGTACTTC. Residues: CASSDSGAGDIQYF.

V is TRBV18 and J is TRBJ2-7; 7 bases match TRBD1. The CDR3 covers 14 residues. V was pared by 3 bases and J by 7 bases, with 9 bases of the junction left unmatched. Germline CDR1 reads KGHSH; CDR2 reads LQKENI. CDR3 DNA sequence: TGTGCCAGCTCACCTGGGACAGCCTCGAGTGAGCAGTACGTC. This encodes CASSPGTASSEQYV.

This rearrangement joins TRBV19 to TRBJ2-3, with D perhaps TRBD1 or TRBD2 (5 bases each). V lost 3 bases and J lost 4, with 17 bases in between. CDR1 and CDR2 from the germline V gene are LNHDA and SQIVND (reference sequence). This CDR3 region has 16 residues. The CDR3 nucleotides are TGTGCCAGTAGTATGGAACACTCGGGGACGGCAGATACGCAGTATTTT. This translates into CASSMEHSGTADTQYF. Supplemented by reference TRBV19 and TRBJ2-3, the full variable domain reads DGGITQSPKYLFRKEGQNVTLSCEQNLNHDAMYWYRQDPGQGLRLIYYSQIVNDFQKGDIAEGYSVSREKKESFPLTVTSAQKNPTAFYLCASSMEHSGTADTQYFGPGTRLTVL.

The chain is built from TRBV28 and TRBJ2-1, with 14 bases matching TRBD2. The CDR3 totals 15 residues. V was pared by 5 bases and J by 6 bases, with 3 bases of the junction left unmatched. Germline CDR1 and CDR2: MDHEN and SYDVKM. The CDR3 loop reads CASSRGTSGSNEQFF. The CDR3 bases are TGTGCCAGCAGTCGGGGGACTAGCGGGAGCAATGAGCAGTTCTTC.

The J gene is TRBJ1-6, the V gene TRBV2, with 11 bases that match TRBD1. CDR3 length: 14 residues. V trimming: 10 bases; J trimming: 10 bases; junction bases outside the gene matches: 9. Germline V gene data show CDR1 as SNHLY and CDR2 as FYNNEI. CDR3 sequence reads: CAIGQGALHSPLHF. DNA of the CDR3: TGTGCCATCGGACAGGGGGCCTTACACTCACCCCTCCACTTT.

The chain uses TRBV19 and TRBJ2-7; 10 bases fit TRBD1. V shed 5 bases, J shed 6 bases, and the junction held 4 bases outside the gene matches. This CDR3 has 13 residues. CDR1 and CDR2 from the germline V gene are LNHDA and SQIVND (reference sequence). The CDR3, as DNA: TGTGCCAGTAGTCCGACAGGGGGCGGCGAGCAGTACGTC. Its protein is CASSPTGGGEQYV.